Described below is a single T cell receptor (beta chain) sequence and its context. Antigen unknown. The record originates from a study of cytomegalovirus exposure and HLA in healthy donors. At the level of the study: Within the Caucasian-associated ancestry cluster were 81% of the approximately 400 genotyped donors. Study outcomes and limitations: A few CMV-associated chains proved CMV antigen-specific in vitro. Common viral pathogens seemed to be connected with several of the most significant clusters, according to a later analysis.

The PCR employed 60 Vbeta primers together with 13 Jbeta primers. Some clones are missing from TCRdb's copy, which holds only in-frame ones; the method was immunoSEQ multiplex PCR. The profile shows over 75,000 clones, around 76% of them singletons. This clonotype originated in a man aged 35 to 55 in good health and CMV-seropositive. Sequencing was done on a sample of PBMCs.

The CDR3 region is CASSLADSRYEQYF. CDR3 in DNA: TGCGCCAGCAGCTTGGCCGACAGCCGCTACGAGCAGTACTTC. The genes are TRBV5-1 and TRBJ2-7; tentatively, D is TRBD1 (5 bases). CDR3 length equals 14 residues. The ends were cut back, 0 bases at V and 3 bases at J, with 10 bases in the middle. Germline CDR1 and CDR2: SGHRS and YFSETQ.